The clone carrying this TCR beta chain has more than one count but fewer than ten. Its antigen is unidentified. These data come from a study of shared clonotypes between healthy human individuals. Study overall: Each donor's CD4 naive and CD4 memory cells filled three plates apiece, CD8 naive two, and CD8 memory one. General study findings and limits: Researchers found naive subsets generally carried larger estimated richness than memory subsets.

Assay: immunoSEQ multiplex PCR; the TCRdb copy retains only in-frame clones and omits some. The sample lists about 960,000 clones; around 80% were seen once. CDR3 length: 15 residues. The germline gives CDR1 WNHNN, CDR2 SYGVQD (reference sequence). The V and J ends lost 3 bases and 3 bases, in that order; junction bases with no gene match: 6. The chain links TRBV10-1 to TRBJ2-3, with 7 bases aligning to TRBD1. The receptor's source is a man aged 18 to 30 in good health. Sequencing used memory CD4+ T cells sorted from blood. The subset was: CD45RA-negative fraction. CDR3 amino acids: CASSDPGGGTDTQYF. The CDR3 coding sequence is TGCGCCAGCAGTGACCCAGGGGGTGGGACAGATACGCAGTATTTT.